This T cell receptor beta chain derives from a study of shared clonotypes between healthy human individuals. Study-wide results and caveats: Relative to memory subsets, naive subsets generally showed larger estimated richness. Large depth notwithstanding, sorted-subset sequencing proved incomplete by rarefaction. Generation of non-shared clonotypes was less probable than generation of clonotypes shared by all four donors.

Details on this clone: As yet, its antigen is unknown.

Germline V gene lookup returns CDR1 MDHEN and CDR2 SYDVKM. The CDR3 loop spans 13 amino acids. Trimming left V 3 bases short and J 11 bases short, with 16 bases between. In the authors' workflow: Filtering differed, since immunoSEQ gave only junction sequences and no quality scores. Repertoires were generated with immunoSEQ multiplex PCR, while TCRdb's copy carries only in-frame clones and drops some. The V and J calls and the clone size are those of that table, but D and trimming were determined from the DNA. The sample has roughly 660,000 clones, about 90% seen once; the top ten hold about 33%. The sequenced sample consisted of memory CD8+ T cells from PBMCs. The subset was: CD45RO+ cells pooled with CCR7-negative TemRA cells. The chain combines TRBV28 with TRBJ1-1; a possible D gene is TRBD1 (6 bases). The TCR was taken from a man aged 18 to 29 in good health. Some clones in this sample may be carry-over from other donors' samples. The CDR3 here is CASSFRGQLEAFF. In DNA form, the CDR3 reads TGTGCCAGCAGTTTCCGGGGGCAGTTAGAGGCTTTCTTT.